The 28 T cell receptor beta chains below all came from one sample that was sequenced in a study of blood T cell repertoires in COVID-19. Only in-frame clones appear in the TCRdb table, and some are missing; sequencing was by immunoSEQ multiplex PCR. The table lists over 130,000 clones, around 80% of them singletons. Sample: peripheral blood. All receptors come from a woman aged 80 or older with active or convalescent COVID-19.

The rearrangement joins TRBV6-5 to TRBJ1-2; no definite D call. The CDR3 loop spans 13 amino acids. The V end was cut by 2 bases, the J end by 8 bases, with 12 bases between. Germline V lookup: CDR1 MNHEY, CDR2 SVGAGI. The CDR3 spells CASSYEGRRGYTF. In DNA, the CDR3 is TGTGCCAGCAGTTACGAGGGAAGAAGGGGCTACACCTTC.

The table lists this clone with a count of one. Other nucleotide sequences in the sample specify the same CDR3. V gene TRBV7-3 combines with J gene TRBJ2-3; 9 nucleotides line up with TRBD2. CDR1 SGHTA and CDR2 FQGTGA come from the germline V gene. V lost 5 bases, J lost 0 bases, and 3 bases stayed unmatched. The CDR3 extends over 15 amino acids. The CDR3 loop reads CASSLLAGSTDTQYF. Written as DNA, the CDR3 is TGTGCCAGCAGCCTGCTAGCGGGGAGCACAGATACGCAGTATTTT.

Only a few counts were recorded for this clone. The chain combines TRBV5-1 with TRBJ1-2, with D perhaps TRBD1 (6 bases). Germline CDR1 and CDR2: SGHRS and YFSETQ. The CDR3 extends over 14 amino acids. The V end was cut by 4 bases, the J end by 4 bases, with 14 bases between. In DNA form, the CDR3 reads TGCGCCAGCAGCCCCCCGGACAGACCCTATGGCTACACCTTC. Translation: CASSPPDRPYGYTF. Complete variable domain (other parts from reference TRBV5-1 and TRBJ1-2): KAGVTQTPRYLIKTRGQQVTLSCSPISGHRSVSWYQQTPGQGLQFLFEYFSETQRNKGNFPGRFSGRQFSNSRSEMNVSTLELGDSALYLCASSPPDRPYGYTFGSGTRLTVV.

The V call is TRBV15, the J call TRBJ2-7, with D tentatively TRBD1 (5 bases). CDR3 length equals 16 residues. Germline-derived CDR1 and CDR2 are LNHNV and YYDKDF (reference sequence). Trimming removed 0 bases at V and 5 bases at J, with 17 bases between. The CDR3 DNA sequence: TGTGCCACCAGCAGAGATCTGGGGCAGGTTCCCAACGAGCAGTACTTC. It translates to CATSRDLGQVPNEQYF. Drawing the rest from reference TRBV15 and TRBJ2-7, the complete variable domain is DAMVIQNPRYQVTQFGKPVTLSCSQTLNHNVMYWYQQKSSQAPKLLFHYYDKDFNNEADTPDNFQSRRPNTSFCFLDIRSPGLGDTAMYLCATSRDLGQVPNEQYFGPGTRLTVT.

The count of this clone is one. The DNA for the CDR3 is TGTGCCAGCAGAGATACAGGAATTGGAGCTTTCTTT. Its protein is CASRDTGIGAFF. The V and J genes are TRBV2 and TRBJ1-1, with D maybe TRBD1 (5 bases). The CDR3 totals 12 residues. The germline V gene encodes CDR1 SNHLY and CDR2 FYNNEI. V shed 6 bases and J shed 10 bases, with 15 bases lying between them.

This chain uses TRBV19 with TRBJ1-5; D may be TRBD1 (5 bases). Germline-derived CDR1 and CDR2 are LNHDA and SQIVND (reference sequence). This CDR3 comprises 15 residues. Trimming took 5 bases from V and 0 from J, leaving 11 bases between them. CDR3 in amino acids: CASSPGLISNQPQHF. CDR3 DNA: TGTGCCAGTAGTCCAGGGTTGATTAGCAATCAGCCCCAGCATTTT.

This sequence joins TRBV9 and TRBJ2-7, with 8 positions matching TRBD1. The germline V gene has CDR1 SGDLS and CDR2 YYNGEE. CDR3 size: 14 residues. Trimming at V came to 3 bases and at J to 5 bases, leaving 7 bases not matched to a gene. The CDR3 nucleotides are TGTGCCAGCAGCGCCCGGGACAGGACTCACGAGCAGTACTTC. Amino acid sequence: CASSARDRTHEQYF.

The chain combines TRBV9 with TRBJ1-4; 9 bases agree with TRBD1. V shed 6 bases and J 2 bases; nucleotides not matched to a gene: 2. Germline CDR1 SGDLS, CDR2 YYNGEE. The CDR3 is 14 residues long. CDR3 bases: TGTGCCAGCACACAGGGGGCTACTAATGAAAAACTGTTTTTT. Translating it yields CASTQGATNEKLFF.

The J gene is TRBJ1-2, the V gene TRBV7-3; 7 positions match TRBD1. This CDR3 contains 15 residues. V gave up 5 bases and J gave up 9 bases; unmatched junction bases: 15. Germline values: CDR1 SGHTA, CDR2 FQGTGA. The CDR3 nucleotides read TGTGCCAGCAGCCCAACCTCCGGGACAGTTTACAGCTACACCTTC. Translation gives CASSPTSGTVYSYTF.

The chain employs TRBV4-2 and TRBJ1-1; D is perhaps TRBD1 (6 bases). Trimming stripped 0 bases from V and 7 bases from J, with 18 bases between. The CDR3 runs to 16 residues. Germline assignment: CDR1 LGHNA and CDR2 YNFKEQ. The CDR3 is CASSQDPKGVINEAFF. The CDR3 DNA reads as TGTGCCAGCAGCCAAGATCCTAAGGGGGTAATTAATGAAGCTTTCTTT.

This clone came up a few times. CDR3 bases: TGTGCCAGCACCATTCCAGGGCAAAATTCACCCCTCCACTTT. It yields the protein CASTIPGQNSPLHF. The V and J genes are TRBV2 and TRBJ1-6; tentative D call: TRBD1 (5 bases). Germline V lookup: CDR1 SNHLY, CDR2 FYNNEI. This CDR3 spans 14 amino acids. V lost 7 bases to trimming and J lost 7 bases, with 14 bases between them.

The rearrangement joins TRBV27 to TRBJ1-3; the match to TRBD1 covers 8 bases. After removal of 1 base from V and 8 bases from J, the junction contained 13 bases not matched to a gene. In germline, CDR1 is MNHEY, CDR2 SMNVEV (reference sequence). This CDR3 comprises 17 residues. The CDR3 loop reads CASSLFIPQTTGDTIYF. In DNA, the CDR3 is TGTGCCAGCAGTTTATTCATACCCCAGACGACAGGGGACACCATATATTTT.

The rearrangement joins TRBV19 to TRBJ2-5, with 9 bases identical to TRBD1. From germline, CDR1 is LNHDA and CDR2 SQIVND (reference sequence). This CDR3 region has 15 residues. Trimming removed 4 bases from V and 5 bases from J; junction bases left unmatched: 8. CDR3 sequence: CASSTGQGSRETQYF. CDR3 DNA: TGTGCCAGTAGTACTGGACAGGGGTCTCGGGAGACCCAGTACTTC.

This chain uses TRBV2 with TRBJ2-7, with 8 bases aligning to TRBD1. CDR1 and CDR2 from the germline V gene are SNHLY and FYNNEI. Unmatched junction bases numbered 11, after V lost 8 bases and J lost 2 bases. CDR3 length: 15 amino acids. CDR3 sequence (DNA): TGTGCCAGCCTTTATATCGAGGACAGGGCCTACGAGCAGTACTTC. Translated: CASLYIEDRAYEQYF.

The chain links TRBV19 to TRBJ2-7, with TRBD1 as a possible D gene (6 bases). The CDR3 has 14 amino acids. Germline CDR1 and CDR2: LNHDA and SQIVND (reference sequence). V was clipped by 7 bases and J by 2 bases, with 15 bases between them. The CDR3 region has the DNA TGTGCCAGTAAATGGGGGCACCAAACCTACGAGCAGTACTTC. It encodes CASKWGHQTYEQYF.

In nucleotides, the CDR3 is TGCGCCAGCAGCTTGGCCACTGGGACAGCCTCCTACGAGCAGTACTTC. It yields the protein CASSLATGTASYEQYF. This chain connects TRBV5-1 to TRBJ2-7; 7 bases are shared with TRBD1. V was clipped by 0 bases and J by 0 bases; unmatched bases: 6. Germline CDR1 SGHRS, CDR2 YFSETQ. This CDR3 region has 16 residues.

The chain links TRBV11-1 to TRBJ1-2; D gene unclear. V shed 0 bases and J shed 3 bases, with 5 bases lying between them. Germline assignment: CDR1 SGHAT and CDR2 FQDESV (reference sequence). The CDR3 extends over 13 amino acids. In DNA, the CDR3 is TGTGCCAGCAGCTTAGCTTCGGACTATGGCTACACCTTC. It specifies CASSLASDYGYTF. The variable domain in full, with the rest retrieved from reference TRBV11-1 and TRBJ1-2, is EAEVAQSPRYKITEKSQAVAFWCDPISGHATLYWYRQILGQGPELLVQFQDESVVDDSQLPKDRFSAERLKGVDSTLKIQPAELGDSAMYLCASSLASDYGYTFGSGTRLTVV.

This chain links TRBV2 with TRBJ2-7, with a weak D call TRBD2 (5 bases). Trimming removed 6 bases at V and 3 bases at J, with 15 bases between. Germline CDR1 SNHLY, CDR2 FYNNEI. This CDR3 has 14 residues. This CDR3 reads CASRRAQSGYEQYF. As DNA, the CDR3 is TGTGCCAGCAGGAGGGCCCAATCGGGCTACGAGCAGTACTTC.

This CDR3 reads CASGSGTGIEKLFF. The CDR3 DNA reads TGTGCCAGCGGGTCGGGGACAGGGATTGAAAAACTGTTTTTT. V gene TRBV2 combines with J gene TRBJ1-4; TRBD1 aligns across 9 bases. The germline V gene encodes CDR1 SNHLY and CDR2 FYNNEI. V was pared by 8 bases and J by 7 bases, with 8 bases of the junction left unmatched. The CDR3 loop spans 14 amino acids.

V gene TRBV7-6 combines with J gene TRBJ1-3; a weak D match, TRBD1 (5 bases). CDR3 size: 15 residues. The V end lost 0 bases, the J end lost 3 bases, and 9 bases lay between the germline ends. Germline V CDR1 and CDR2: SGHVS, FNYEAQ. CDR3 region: CASSLAQGGGNTIYF. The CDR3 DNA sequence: TGTGCCAGCAGCTTAGCTCAGGGTGGTGGAAACACCATATATTTT. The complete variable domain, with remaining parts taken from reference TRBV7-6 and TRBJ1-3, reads GAGVSQSPRYKVTKRGQDVALRCDPISGHVSLYWYRQALGQGPEFLTYFNYEAQQDKSGLPNDRFSAERPEGSISTLTIQRTEQRDSAMYRCASSLAQGGGNTIYFGEGSWLTVV.

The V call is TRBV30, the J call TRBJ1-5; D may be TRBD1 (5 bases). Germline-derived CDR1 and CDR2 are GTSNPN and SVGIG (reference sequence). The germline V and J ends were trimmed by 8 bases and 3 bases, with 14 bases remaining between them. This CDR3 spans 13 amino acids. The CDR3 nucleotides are TGTGCCAGCGCAAAGGACAACAATCAGCCCCAGCATTTT. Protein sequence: CASAKDNNQPQHF.

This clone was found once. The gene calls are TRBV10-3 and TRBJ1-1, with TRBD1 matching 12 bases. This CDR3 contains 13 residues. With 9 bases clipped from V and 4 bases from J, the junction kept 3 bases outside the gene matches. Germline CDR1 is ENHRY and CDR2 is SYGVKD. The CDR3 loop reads CAMGQGASTEAFF. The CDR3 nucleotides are TGTGCCATGGGACAGGGGGCAAGCACTGAAGCTTTCTTT.

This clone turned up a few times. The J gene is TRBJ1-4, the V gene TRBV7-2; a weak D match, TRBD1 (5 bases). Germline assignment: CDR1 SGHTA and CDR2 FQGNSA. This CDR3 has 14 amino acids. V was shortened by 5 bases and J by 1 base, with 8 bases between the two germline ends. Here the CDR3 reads CASSRQITNEKLFF. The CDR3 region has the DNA TGTGCCAGCAGCAGACAGATAACTAATGAAAAACTGTTTTTT.

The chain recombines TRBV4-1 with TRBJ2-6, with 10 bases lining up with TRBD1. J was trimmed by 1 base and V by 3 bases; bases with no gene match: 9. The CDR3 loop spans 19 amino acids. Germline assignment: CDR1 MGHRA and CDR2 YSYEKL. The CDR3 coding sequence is TGCGCCAGCAGCCATCCCGGGGGACAGGGGATGTCTGGGGCCAACGTCCTGACTTTC. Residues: CASSHPGGQGMSGANVLTF.

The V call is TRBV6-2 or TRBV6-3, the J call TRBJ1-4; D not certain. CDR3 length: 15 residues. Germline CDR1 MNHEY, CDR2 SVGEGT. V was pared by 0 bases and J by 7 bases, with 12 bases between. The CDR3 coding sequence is TGTGCCAGCAGTTACTCGCGGCGGGGAGGTGAAAAACTGTTTTTT. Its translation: CASSYSRRGGEKLFF.

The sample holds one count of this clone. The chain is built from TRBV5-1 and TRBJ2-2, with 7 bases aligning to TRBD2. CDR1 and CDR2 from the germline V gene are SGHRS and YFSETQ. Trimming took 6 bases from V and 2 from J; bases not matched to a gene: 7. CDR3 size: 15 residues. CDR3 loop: CASKERELNTGELFF. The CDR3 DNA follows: TGCGCCAGCAAGGAGCGGGAACTAAACACCGGGGAGCTGTTTTTT.

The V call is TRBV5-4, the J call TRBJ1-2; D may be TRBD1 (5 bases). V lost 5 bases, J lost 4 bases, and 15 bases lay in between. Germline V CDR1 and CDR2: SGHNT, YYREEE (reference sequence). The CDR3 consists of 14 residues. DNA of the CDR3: TGTGCCAGCAGACCCGAACAGGAGATCTATGGCTACACCTTC. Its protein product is CASRPEQEIYGYTF.

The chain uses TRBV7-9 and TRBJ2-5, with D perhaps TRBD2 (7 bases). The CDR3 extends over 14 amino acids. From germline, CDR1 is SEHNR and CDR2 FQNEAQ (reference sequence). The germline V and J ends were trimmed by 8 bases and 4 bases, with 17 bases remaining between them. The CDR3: CASSWGGGAETQYF. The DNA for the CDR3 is TGTGCCAGCTCATGGGGCGGGGGCGCAGAGACCCAGTACTTC.